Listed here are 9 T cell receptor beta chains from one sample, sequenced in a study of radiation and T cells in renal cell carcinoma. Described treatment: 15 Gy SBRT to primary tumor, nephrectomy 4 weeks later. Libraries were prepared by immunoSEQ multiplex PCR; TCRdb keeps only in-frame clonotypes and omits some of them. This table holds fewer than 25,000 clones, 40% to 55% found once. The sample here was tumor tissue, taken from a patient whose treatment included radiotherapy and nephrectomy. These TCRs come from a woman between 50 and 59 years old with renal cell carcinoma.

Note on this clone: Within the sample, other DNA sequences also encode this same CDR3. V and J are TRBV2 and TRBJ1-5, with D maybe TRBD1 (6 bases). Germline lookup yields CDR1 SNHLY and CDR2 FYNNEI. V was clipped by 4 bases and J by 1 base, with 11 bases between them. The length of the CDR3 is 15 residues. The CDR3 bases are TGTGCCAGCAGTGTGAACAGGGTAAGCAATCAGCCCCAGCATTTT. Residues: CASSVNRVSNQPQHF.

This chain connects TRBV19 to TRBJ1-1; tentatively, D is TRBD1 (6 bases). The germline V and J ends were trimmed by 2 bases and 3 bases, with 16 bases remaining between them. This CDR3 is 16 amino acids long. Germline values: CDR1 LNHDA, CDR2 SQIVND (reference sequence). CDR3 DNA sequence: TGTGCCAGTAGTATAACAGGGTTTCCTGGGGACACTGAAGCTTTCTTT. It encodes CASSITGFPGDTEAFF.

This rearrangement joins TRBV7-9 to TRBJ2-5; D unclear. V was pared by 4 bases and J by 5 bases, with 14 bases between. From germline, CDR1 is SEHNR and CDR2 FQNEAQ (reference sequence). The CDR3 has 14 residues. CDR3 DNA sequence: TGTGCCAGCAGCTCCCCCCCTTCCTCGGAGACCCAGTACTTC. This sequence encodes CASSSPPSSETQYF.

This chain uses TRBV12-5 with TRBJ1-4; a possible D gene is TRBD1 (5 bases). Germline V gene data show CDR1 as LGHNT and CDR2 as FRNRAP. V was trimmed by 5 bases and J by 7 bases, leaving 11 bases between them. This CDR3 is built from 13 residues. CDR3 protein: CASGEGSGEKLFF. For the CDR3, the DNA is TGTGCTAGTGGTGAGGGGAGCGGTGAAAAACTGTTTTTT.

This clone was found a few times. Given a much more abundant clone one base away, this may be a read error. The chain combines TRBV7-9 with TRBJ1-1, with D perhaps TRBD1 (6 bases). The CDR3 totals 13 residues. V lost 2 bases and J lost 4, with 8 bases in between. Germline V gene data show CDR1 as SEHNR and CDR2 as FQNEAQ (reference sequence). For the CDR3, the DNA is TGTGCCAGCAGCTTATCAGGGGCCACTGAAGCTTTCTTT. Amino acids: CASSLSGATEAFF.

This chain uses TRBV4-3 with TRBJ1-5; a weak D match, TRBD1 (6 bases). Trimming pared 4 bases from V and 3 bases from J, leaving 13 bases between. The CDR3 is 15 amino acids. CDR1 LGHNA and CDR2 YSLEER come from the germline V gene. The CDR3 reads CASSRSRGNNQPQHF. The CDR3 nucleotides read TGCGCCAGCAGCCGTTCAAGGGGGAACAATCAGCCCCAGCATTTT.

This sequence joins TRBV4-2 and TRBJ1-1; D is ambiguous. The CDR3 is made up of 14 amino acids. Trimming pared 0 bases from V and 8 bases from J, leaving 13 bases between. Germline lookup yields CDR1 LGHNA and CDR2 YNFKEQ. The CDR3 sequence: CASSQDGARLEAFF. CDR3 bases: TGTGCCAGCAGCCAAGACGGTGCGAGGTTAGAAGCTTTCTTT.

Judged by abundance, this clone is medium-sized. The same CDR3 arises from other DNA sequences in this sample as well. The CDR3 reads CASSITSGAYNEQFF. The CDR3 DNA reads TGTGCCAGTAGTATTACTAGCGGGGCGTACAATGAGCAGTTCTTC. This chain links TRBV19 with TRBJ2-1; 10 bases agree with TRBD2. Trimming at V came to 3 bases and at J to 4 bases, leaving 3 bases not matched to a gene. Germline-derived CDR1 and CDR2 are LNHDA and SQIVND (reference sequence). This CDR3 contains 15 residues.

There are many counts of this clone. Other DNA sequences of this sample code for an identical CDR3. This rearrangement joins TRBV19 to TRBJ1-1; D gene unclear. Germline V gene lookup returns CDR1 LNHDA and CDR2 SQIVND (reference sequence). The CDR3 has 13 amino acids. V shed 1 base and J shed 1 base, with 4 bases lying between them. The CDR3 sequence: CASSIGTNTEAFF. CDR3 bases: TGTGCCAGTAGTATAGGTACGAACACTGAAGCTTTCTTT.